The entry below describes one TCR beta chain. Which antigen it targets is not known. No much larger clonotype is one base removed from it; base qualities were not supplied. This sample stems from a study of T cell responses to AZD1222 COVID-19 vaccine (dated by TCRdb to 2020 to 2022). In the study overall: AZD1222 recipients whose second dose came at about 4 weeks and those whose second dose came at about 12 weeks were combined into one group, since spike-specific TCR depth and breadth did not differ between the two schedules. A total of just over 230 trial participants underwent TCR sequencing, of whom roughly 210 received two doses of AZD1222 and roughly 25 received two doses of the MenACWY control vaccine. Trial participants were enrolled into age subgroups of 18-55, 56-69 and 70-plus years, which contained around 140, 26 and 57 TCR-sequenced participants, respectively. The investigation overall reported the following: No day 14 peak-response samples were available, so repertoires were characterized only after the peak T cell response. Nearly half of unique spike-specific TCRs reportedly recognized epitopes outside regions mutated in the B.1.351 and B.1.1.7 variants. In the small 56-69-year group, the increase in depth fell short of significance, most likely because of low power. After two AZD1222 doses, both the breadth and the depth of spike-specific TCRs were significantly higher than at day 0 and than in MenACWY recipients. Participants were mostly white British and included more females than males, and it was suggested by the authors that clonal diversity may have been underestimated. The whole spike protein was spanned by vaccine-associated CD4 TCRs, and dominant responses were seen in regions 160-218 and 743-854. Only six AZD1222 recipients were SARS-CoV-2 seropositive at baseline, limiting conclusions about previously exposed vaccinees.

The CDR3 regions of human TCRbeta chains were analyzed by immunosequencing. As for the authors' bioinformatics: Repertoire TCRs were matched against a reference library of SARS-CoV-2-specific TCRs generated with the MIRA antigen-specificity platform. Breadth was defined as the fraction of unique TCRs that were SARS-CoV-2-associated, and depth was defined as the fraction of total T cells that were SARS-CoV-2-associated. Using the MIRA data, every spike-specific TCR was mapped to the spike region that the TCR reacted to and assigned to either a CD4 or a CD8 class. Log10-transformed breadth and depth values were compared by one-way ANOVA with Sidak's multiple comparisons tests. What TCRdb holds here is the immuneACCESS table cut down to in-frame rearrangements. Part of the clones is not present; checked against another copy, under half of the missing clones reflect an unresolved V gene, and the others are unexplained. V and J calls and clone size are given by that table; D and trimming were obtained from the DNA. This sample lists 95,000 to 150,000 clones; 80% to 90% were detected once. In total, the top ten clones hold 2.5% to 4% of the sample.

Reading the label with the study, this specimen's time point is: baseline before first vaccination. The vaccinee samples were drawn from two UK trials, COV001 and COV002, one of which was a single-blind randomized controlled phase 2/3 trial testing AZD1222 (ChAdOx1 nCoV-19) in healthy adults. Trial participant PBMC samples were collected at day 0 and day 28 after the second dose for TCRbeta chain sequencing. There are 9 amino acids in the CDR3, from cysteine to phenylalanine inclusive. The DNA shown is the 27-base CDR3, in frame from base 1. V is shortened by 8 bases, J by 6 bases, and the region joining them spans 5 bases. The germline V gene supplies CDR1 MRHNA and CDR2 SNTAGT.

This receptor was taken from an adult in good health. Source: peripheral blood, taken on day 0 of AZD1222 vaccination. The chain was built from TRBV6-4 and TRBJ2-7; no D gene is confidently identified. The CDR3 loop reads CASSGEQYF. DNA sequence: TGTGCCAGCTCCGGCGAGCAGTACTTC.